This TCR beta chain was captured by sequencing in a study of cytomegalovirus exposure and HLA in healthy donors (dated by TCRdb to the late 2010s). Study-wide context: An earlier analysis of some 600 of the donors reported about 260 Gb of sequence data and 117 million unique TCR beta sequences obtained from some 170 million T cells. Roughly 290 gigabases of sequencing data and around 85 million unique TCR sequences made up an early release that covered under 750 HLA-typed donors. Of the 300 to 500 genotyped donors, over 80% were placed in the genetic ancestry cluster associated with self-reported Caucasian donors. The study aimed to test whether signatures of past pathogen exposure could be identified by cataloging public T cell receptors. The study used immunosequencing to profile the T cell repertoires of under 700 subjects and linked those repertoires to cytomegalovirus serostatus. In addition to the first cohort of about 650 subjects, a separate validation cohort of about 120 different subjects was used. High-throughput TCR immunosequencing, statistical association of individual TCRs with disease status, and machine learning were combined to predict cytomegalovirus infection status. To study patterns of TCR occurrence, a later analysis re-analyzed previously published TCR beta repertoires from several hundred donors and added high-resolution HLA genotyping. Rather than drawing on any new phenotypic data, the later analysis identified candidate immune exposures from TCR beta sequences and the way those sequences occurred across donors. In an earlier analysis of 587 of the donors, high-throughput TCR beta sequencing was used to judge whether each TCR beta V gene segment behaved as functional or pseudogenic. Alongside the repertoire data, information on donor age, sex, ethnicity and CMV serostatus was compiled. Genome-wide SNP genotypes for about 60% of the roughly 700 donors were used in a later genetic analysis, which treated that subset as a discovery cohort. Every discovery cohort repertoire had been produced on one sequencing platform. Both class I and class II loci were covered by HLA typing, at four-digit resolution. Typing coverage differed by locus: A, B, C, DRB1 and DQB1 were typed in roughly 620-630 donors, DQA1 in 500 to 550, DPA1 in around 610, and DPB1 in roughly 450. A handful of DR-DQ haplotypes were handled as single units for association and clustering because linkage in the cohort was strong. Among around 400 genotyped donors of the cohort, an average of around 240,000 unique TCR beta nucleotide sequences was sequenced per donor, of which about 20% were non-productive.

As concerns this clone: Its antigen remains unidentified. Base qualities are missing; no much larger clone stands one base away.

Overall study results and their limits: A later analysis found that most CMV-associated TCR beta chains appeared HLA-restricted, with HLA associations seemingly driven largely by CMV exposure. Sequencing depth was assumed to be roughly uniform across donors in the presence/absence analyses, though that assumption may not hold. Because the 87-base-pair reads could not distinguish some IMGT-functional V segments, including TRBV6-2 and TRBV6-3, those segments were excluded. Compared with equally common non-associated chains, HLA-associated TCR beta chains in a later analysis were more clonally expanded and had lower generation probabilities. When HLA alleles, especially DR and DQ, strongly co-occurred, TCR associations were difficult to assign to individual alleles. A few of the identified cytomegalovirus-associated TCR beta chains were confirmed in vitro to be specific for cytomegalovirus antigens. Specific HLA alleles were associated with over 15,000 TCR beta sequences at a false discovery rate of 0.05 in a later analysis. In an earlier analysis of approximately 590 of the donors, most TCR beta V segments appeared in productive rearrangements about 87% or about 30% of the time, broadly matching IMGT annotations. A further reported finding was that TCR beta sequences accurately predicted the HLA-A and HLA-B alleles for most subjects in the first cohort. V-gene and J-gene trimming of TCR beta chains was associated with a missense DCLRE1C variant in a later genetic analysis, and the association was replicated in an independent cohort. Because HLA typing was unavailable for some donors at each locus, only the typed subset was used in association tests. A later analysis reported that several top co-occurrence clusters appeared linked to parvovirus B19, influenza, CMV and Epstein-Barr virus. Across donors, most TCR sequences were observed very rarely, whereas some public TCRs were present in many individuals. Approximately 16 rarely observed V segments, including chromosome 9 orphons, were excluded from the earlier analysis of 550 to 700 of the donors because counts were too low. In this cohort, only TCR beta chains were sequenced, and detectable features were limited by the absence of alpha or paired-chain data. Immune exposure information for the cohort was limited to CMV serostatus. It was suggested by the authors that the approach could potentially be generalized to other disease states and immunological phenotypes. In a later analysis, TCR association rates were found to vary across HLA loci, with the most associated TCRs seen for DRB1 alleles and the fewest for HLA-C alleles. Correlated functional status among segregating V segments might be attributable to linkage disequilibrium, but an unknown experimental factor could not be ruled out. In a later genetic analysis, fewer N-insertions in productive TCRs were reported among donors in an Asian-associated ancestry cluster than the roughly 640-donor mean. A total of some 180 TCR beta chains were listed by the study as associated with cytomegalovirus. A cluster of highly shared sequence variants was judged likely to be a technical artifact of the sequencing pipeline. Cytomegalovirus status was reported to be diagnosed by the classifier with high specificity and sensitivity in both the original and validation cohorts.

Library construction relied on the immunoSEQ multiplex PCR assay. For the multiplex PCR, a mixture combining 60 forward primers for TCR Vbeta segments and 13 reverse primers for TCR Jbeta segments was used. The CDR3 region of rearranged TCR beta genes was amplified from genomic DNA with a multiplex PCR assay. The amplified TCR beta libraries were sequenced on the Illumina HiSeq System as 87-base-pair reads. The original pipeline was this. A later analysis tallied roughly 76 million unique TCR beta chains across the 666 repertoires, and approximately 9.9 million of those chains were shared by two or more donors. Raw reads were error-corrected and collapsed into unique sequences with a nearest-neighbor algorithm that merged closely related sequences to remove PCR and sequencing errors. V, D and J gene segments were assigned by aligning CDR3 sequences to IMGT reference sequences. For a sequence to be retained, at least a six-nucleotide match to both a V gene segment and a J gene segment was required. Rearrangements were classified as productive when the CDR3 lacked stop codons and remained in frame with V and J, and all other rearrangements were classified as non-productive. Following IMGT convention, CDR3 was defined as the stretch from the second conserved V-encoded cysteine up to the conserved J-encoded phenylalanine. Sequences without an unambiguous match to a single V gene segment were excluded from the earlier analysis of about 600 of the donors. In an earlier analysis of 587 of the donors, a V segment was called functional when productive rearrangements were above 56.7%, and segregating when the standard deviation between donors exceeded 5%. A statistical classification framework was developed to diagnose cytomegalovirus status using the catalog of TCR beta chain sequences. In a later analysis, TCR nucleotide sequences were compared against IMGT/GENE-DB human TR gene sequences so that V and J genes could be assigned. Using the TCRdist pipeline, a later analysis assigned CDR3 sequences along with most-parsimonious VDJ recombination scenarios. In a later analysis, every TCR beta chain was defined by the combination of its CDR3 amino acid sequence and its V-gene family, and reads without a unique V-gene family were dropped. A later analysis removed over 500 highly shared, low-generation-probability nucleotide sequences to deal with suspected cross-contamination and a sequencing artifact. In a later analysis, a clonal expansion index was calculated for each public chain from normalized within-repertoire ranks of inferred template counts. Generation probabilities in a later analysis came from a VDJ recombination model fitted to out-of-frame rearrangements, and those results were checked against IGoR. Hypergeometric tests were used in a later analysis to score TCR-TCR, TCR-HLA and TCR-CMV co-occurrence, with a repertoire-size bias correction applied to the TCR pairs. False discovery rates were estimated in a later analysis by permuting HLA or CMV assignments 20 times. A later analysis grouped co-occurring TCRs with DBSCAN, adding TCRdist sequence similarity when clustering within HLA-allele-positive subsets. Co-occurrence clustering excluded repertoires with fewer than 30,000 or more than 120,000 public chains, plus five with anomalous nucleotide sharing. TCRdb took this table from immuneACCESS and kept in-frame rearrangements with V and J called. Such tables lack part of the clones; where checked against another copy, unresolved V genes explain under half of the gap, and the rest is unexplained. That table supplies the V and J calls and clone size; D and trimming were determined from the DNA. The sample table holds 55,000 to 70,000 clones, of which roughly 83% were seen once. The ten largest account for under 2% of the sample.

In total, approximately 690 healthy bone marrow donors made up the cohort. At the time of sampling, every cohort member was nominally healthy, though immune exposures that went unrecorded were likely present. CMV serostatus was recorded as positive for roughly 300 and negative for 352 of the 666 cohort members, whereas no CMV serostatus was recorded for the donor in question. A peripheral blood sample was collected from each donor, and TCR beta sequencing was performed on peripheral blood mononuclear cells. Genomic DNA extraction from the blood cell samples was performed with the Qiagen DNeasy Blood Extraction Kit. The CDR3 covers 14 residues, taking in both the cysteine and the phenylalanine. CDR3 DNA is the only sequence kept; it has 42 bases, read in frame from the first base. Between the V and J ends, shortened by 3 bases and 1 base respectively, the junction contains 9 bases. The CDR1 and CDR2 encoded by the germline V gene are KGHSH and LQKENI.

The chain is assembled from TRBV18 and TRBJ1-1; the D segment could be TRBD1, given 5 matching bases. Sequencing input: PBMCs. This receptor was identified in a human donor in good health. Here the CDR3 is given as CASSPGTGNTEAFF. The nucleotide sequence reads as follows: TGTGCCAGCTCACCGGGGACTGGGAACACTGAAGCTTTCTTT.